These T cell receptor beta chains were read from a single sample in a study of metastatic and nonmetastatic thyroid tumors. TCRdb recomputed clones from the PCR reads via MiXCR. This table holds about 27,000 clones, roughly 15% found once. Sequencing was performed on blood. The origin of the receptors is a male donor with papillary thyroid cancer or a benign thyroid nodule (not recorded which). Some clones in this sample may be carry-over from other donors' samples. Each CDR3 is given with its conserved first and last residue. D genes are given only for firm matches. Clone size is not always given. Where it is, it says once, few, many or a class for expanded clones.

size: many; V: TRBV20-1; D: TRBD2; J: TRBJ2-1; CDR3: CSARDETSGYNEQFF; DNA: TGCAGTGCTAGAGATGAAACTAGCGGTTACAATGAGCAGTTCTTC
size: many; V: TRBV28; D: NA; J: TRBJ1-5; CDR3: CASTRRNQPQHF; DNA: TGTGCCAGCACCCGTCGCAATCAGCCCCAGCATTTT
size: NA; V: TRBV28; D: NA; J: TRBJ1-1; CDR3: CTSSLSTEAFF; DNA: TGTACCAGCAGTTTGTCTACTGAAGCTTTCTTT
size: few; V: TRBV28; D: TRBD2; J: TRBJ2-1; CDR3: CASRKSGMGSYNEQFF; DNA: TGTGCCAGCAGAAAGAGCGGGATGGGGTCCTACAATGAGCAGTTCTTC
size: many; V: TRBV6-2/TRBV6-3; D: TRBD1; J: TRBJ2-7; CDR3: CASSQDRGRPYEQYF; DNA: TGTGCCAGCAGTCAAGACAGGGGGAGACCCTACGAGCAGTACTTC
size: NA; V: TRBV3-1; D: TRBD1; J: TRBJ1-6; CDR3: CASSSRQGNISPLHF; DNA: TGTGCCAGCAGCTCACGACAGGGGAACATTTCACCCCTCCACTTT
size: many; V: TRBV19; D: TRBD1; J: TRBJ2-6; CDR3: CASSVDRGTGANVLTF; DNA: TGTGCCAGTAGTGTAGACAGGGGAACTGGGGCCAACGTCCTGACTTTC
size: NA; V: TRBV6-1; D: TRBD1; J: TRBJ2-7; CDR3: CASGTGTGGREQYF; DNA: TGTGCCAGCGGAACCGGGACAGGGGGCCGAGAGCAGTACTTC
size: many; V: TRBV6-1; D: TRBD1; J: TRBJ2-5; CDR3: CASSDGGQGAGETQYF; DNA: TGTGCCAGCAGTGACGGGGGACAGGGGGCAGGAGAGACCCAGTACTTC
size: few; V: TRBV10-3; D: NA; J: TRBJ2-5; CDR3: CASSWHRARETQYF; DNA: TGTGCCAGCAGTTGGCACAGGGCGAGGGAGACCCAGTACTTC
size: many; V: TRBV20-1; D: NA; J: TRBJ2-7; CDR3: CSARDLARGTYEQYF; DNA: TGCAGTGCTAGAGATTTGGCCAGGGGAACCTACGAGCAGTACTTC
size: many; V: TRBV4-1; D: TRBD1; J: TRBJ1-5; CDR3: CASSQPTRGLGQPQHF; DNA: TGCGCCAGCAGCCAACCTACCAGGGGGCTGGGTCAGCCCCAGCATTTT
size: many; V: TRBV7-2; D: TRBD2; J: TRBJ2-5; CDR3: CASSLRLALSQETQYF; DNA: TGTGCCAGCAGCTTACGACTAGCTTTAAGCCAAGAGACCCAGTACTTC
size: few; V: TRBV10-3; D: NA; J: TRBJ2-7; CDR3: CAIMGHRPAPTSQDF; DNA: TGTGCCATCATGGGACATAGACCAGCCCCTACCTCGCAGGACTTC
size: many; V: TRBV9; D: NA; J: TRBJ2-2; CDR3: CASSAPKGQSNTGELFF; DNA: TGTGCCAGCAGCGCACCGAAAGGACAGTCGAACACCGGGGAGCTGTTTTTT
size: many; V: TRBV27; D: NA; J: TRBJ2-3; CDR3: CASSLGGIGTDTQYF; DNA: TGTGCCAGCAGTTTAGGGGGGATTGGCACAGATACGCAGTATTTT
size: many; V: TRBV15; D: NA; J: TRBJ1-1; CDR3: CATSRGKVTEAFF; DNA: TGTGCCACCAGCAGGGGGAAGGTCACTGAAGCTTTCTTT
size: NA; V: TRBV11-2; D: TRBD2; J: TRBJ2-7; CDR3: CASSILRTSGSTYEQYF; DNA: TGTGCCAGCAGCATCCTCAGGACTAGCGGGAGCACCTACGAGCAGTACTTC
size: many; V: TRBV20-1; D: TRBD2; J: TRBJ2-7; CDR3: CSAREGTSGSGEQYF; DNA: TGCAGTGCTAGAGAGGGGACTAGCGGGAGCGGCGAGCAGTACTTC
size: NA; V: TRBV6-1; D: NA; J: TRBJ1-5; CDR3: CASSEVSVQPQHF; DNA: TGTGCCAGCAGTGAAGTGTCTGTTCAGCCCCAGCATTTT
size: many; V: TRBV10-3; D: TRBD1; J: TRBJ2-6; CDR3: CAISGPGQGSSGANVLTF; DNA: TGTGCCATCAGTGGGCCGGGACAGGGCAGCTCTGGGGCCAACGTCCTGACTTTC
size: NA; V: TRBV15; D: NA; J: TRBJ2-2; CDR3: CATSRLSDNTGELFF; DNA: TGTGCCACCAGCAGGCTATCGGATAACACCGGGGAGCTGTTTTTT
size: NA; V: TRBV9; D: NA; J: TRBJ1-3; CDR3: CASSVAAATGKTIYF; DNA: TGTGCCAGCAGCGTAGCGGCAGCTACTGGAAAAACAATATATTTT
size: NA; V: TRBV19; D: TRBD2; J: TRBJ2-7; CDR3: CASSSNALTSGRLHEQYF; DNA: TGTGCCAGTAGTTCCAACGCCTTGACTAGCGGGAGACTCCACGAGCAGTACTTC
size: NA; V: TRBV20-1; D: NA; J: TRBJ2-1; CDR3: CSARDSSVRAWDEQFF; DNA: TGCAGTGCTAGAGATTCTAGCGTTAGGGCTTGGGATGAGCAGTTCTTC
size: NA; V: TRBV3-1; D: NA; J: TRBJ1-2; CDR3: CASSQGAYGYTF; DNA: TGTGCCAGCAGCCAGGGGGCCTATGGCTACACCTTC
size: many; V: TRBV30; D: TRBD2; J: TRBJ2-3; CDR3: CAWSLLAGGGDTQYF; DNA: TGTGCCTGGAGCCTACTAGCGGGAGGGGGAGATACGCAGTATTTT
size: many; V: TRBV6-6; D: NA; J: TRBJ2-1; CDR3: CASSYAGMRFQSSYNEQFF; DNA: TGTGCCAGCAGTTATGCCGGGATGCGATTCCAGAGCTCCTACAATGAGCAGTTCTTC
size: NA; V: TRBV11-2; D: TRBD1; J: TRBJ1-2; CDR3: CASSLEGGTGGYTF; DNA: TGTGCCAGCAGCTTAGAAGGTGGGACAGGAGGCTACACCTTC
size: many; V: TRBV28; D: TRBD1; J: TRBJ2-5; CDR3: CASSSGGRETQYF; DNA: TGTGCCAGCAGTTCAGGGGGCAGAGAGACCCAGTACTTC
size: few; V: TRBV10-3; D: NA; J: TRBJ1-1; CDR3: CGVSGGDTEAFF; DNA: TGTGGCGTTTCCGGGGGGGACACTGAAGCTTTCTTT
size: many; V: TRBV27; D: NA; J: TRBJ2-1; CDR3: CASSFGGMGAYNEQFF; DNA: TGTGCCAGCAGTTTTGGGGGAATGGGGGCATACAATGAGCAGTTCTTC
size: many; V: TRBV18; D: NA; J: TRBJ2-3; CDR3: CASSPAKRTDTQYF; DNA: TGTGCCAGCTCACCAGCAAAAAGGACAGATACGCAGTATTTT
size: many; V: TRBV7-9; D: TRBD1; J: TRBJ1-2; CDR3: CASNEGTALGGYTF; DNA: TGTGCCAGCAACGAAGGGACAGCCCTTGGAGGCTACACCTTC
size: many; V: TRBV28; D: TRBD1; J: TRBJ1-2; CDR3: CASLEGARYGYTF; DNA: TGTGCCAGCCTGGAGGGGGCGCGATATGGCTACACCTTC
size: NA; V: TRBV20-1; D: NA; J: TRBJ2-3; CDR3: CSAVPQGITDTQYF; DNA: TGCAGTGCTGTACCACAAGGTATCACAGATACGCAGTATTTT